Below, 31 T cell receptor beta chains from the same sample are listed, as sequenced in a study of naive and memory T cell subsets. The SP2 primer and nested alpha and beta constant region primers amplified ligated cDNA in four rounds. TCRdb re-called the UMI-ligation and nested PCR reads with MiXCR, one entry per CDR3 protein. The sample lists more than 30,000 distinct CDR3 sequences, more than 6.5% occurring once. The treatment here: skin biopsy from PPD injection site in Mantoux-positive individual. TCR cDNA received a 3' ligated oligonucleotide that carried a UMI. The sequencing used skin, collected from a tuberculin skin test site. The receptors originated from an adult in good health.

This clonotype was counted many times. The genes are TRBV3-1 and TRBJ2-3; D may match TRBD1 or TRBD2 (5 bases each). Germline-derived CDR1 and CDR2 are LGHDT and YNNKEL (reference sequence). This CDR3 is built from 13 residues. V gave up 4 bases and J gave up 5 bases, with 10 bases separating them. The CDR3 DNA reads TGTGCCAGCAGCCGAGGGGCTGGAGATACGCAGTATTTT. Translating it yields CASSRGAGDTQYF.

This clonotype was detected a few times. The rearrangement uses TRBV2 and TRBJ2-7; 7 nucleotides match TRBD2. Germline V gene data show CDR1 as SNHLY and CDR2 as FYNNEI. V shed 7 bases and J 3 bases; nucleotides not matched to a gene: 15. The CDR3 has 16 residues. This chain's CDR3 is CASKKEGGTKYYEQYF. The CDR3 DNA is TGTGCCAGCAAAAAAGAGGGTGGGACTAAATACTACGAGCAGTACTTC. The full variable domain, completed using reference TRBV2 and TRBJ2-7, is EPEVTQTPSHQVTQMGQEVILRCVPISNHLYFYWYRQILGQKVEFLVSFYNNEISEKSEIFDDQFSVERPDGSNFTLKIRSTKLEDSAMYFCASKKEGGTKYYEQYFGPGTRLTVT.

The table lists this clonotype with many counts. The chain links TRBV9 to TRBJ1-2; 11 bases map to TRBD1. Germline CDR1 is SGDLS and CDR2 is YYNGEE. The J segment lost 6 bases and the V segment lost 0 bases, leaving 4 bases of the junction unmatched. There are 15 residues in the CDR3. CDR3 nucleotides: TGTGCCAGCAGCGTAGAGGGACAGGGGGATGATGGCTACACCTTC. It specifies CASSVEGQGDDGYTF.

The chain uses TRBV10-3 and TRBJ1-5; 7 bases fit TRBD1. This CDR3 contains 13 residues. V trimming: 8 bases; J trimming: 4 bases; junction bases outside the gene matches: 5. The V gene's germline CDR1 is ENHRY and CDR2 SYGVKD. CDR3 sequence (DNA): TGTGCCATCTCCCCGGACAGGAATCAGCCCCAGCATTTT. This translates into CAISPDRNQPQHF.

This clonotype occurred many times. The chain's CDR3 is CASSSPGEEQYF. The DNA of the CDR3 is TGTGCCAGCAGTTCCCCGGGGGAGGAGCAGTACTTC. The chain carries TRBV12-3 or TRBV12-4 and TRBJ2-7; perhaps TRBD2 as D (6 bases). V lost 4 bases and J lost 7, with 11 bases in between. This CDR3 region has 12 residues.

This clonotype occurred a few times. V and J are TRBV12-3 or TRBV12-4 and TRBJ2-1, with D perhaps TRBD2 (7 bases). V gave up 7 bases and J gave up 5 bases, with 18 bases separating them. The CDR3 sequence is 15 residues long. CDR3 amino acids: CASKVGGGPNNEQFF. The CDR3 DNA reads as TGTGCCAGCAAAGTGGGGGGGGGGCCGAACAATGAGCAGTTCTTC.

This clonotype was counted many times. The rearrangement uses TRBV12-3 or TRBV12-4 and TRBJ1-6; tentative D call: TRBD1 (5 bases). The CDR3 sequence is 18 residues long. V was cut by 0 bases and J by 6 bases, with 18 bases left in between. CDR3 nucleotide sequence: TGTGCCAGCAGTTTAGCAGTGACGCGGAGGCAGGGTAATTCACCCCTCCACTTT. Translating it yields CASSLAVTRRQGNSPLHF.

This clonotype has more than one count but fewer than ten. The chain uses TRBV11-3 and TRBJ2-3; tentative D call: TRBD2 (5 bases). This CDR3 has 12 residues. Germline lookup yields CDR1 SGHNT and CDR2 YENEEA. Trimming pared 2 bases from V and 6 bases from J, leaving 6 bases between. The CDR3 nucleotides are TGTGCCAGCAGCTTACCGGGGGATACGCAGTATTTT. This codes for CASSLPGDTQYF. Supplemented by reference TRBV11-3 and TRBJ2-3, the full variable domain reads EAGVVQSPRYKIIEKKQPVAFWCNPISGHNTLYWYLQNLGQGPELLIRYENEEAVDDSQLPKDRFSAERLKGVDSTLKIQPAELGDSAVYLCASSLPGDTQYFGPGTRLTVL.

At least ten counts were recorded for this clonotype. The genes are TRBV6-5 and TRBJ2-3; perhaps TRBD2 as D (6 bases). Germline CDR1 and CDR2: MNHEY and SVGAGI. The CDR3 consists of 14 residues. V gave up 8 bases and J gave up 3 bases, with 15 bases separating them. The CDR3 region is CASSLLGGTDTQYF. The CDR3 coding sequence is TGTGCCAGCTCATTGCTCGGGGGTACAGATACGCAGTATTTT.

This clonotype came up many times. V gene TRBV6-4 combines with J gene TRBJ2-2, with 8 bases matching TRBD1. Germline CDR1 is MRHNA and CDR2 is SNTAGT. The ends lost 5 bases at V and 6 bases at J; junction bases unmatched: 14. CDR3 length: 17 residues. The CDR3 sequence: CASSSLAGGAGAGELFF. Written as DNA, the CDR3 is TGTGCCAGCAGTTCGCTAGCAGGGGGCGCAGGTGCCGGGGAGCTGTTTTTT.

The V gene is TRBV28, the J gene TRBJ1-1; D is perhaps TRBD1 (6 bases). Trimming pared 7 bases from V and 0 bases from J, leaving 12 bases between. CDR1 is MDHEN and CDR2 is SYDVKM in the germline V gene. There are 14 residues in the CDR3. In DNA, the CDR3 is TGTGCCAGCACCACAACAGGGTTGAACACTGAAGCTTTCTTT. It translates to CASTTTGLNTEAFF.

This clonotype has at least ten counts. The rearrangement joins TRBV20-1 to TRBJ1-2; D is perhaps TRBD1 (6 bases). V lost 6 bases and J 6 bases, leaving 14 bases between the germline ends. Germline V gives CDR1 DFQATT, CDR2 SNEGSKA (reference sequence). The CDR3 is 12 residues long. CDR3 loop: CSAHGAGDGYTF. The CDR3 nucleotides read TGCAGTGCCCACGGGGCAGGGGATGGCTACACCTTC.

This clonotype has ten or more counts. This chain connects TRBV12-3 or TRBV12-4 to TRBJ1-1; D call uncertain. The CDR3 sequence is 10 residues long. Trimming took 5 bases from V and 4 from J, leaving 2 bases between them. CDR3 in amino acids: CASSLTEAFF. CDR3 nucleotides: TGTGCCAGCAGTCTCACTGAAGCTTTCTTT.

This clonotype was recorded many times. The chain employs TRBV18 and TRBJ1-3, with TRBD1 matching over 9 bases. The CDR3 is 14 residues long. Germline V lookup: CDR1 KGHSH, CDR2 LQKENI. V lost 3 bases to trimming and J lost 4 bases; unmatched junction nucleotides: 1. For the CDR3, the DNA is TGTGCCAGCTCACCCGGACAGGGGGGAAACACCATATATTTT. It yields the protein CASSPGQGGNTIYF.

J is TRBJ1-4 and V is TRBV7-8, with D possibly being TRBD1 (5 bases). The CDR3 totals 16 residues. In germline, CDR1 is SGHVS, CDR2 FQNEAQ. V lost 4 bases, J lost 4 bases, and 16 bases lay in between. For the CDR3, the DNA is TGTGCCAGCAGCTCGCTACCGGGGACGGGTAATGAAAAACTGTTTTTT. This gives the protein CASSSLPGTGNEKLFF.

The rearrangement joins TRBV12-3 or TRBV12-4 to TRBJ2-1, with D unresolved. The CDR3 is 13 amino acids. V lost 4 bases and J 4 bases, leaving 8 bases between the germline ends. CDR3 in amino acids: CASSSSRYNEQFF. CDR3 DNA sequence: TGTGCCAGCAGTTCCTCCAGATACAATGAGCAGTTCTTC.

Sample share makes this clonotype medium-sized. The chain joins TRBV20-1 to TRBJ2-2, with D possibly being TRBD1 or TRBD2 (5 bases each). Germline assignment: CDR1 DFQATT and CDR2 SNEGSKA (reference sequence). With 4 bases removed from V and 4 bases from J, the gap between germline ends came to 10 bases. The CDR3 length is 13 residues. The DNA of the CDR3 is TGCAGTGCTAACCGGGACGGCACCGGGGAGCTGTTTTTT. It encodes CSANRDGTGELFF.

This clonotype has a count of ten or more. In nucleotides, the CDR3 is TGTGCCAGCAGTATAGACAGGGAGCGGGGTATCTACGAGCAGTACTTC. It specifies CASSIDRERGIYEQYF. The V gene is TRBV6-1, the J gene TRBJ2-7, with D tentatively TRBD1 or TRBD2 (7 bases each). The ends were cut back, 5 bases at V and 3 bases at J, with 20 bases in the middle. The CDR3 has 16 residues. CDR1 and CDR2 from the germline V gene are MNHNS and SASEGT.

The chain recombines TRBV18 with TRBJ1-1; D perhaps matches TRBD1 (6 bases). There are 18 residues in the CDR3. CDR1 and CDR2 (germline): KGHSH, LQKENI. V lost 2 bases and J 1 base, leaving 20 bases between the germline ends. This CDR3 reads CASSPIEAGGAGNTEAFF. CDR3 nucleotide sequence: TGTGCCAGCTCACCAATCGAGGCGGGGGGGGCTGGGAACACTGAAGCTTTCTTT.

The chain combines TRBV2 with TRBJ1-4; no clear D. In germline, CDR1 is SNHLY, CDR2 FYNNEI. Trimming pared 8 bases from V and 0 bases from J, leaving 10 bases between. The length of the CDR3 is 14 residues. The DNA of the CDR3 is TGTGCCAGCCAGAGAACCGCAACTAATGAAAAACTGTTTTTT. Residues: CASQRTATNEKLFF.

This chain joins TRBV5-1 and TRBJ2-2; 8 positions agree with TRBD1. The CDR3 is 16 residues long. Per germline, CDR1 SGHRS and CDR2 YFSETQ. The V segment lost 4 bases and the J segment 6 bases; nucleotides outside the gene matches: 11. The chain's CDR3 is CASSLPVTGAPGELFF. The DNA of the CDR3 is TGCGCCAGCAGCCTCCCTGTGACAGGGGCCCCCGGGGAGCTGTTTTTT. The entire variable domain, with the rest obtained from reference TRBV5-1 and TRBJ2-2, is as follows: KAGVTQTPRYLIKTRGQQVTLSCSPISGHRSVSWYQQTPGQGLQFLFEYFSETQRNKGNFPGRFSGRQFSNSRSEMNVSTLELGDSALYLCASSLPVTGAPGELFFGEGSRLTVL.

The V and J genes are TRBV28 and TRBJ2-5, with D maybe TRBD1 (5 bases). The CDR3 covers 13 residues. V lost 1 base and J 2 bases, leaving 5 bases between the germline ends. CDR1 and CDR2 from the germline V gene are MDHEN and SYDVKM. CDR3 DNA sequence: TGTGCCAGCAGTTTATACAGGCAAGAGACCCAGTACTTC. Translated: CASSLYRQETQYF.

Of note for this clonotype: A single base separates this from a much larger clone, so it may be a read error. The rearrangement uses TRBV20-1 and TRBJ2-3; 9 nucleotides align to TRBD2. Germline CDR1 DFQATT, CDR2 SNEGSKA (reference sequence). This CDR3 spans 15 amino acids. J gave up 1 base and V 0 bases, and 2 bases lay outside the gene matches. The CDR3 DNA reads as TGCAGTGCTAGAGAAAGCGGGGGGCGCACAGATACGCAGTATTTT. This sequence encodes CSARESGGRTDTQYF.

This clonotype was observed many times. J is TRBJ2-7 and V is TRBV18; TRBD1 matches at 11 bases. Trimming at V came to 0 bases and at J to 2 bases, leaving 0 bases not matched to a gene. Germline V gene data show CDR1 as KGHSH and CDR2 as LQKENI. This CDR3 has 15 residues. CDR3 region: CASSPPGQGAYEQYF. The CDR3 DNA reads TGTGCCAGCTCACCACCGGGACAGGGGGCCTACGAGCAGTACTTC.

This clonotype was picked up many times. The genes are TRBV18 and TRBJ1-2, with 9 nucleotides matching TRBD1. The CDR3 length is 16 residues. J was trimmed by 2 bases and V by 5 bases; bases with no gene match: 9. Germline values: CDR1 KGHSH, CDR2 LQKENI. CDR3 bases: TGTGCCAGCTCAGCCTCTGGACAGGGGAGGAACTATGGCTACACCTTC. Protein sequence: CASSASGQGRNYGYTF.

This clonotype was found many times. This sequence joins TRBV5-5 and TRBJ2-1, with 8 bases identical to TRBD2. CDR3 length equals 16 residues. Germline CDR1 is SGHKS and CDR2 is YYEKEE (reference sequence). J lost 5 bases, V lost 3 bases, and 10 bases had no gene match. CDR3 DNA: TGTGCCAGCAGCTGGAGACGGGGGGGCCGGGACAATGAGCAGTTCTTC. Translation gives CASSWRRGGRDNEQFF.

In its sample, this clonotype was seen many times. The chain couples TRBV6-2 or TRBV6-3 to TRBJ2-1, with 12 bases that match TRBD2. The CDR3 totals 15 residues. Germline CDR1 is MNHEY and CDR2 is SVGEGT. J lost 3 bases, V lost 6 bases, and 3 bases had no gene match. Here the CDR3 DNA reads TGTGCCAGCAGCTTACTAGCGGGGGGCTACAATGAGCAGTTCTTC. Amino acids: CASSLLAGGYNEQFF.

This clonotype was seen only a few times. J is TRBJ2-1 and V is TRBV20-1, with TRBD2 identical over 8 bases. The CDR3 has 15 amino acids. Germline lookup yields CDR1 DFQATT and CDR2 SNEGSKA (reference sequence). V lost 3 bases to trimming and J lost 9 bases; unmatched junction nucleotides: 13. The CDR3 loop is CSARLGGLDVGEQFF. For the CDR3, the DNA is TGCAGTGCTAGGCTAGGGGGACTAGATGTCGGTGAGCAGTTCTTC.

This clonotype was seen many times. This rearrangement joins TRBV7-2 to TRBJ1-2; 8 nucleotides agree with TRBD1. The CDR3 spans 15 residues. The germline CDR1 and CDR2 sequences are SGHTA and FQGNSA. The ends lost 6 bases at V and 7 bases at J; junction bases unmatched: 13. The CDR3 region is CASSVAWTDRVGYTF. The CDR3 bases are TGTGCCAGCAGTGTAGCGTGGACGGACAGGGTTGGCTACACCTTC.

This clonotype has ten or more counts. CDR3 sequence: CASSFPTTGIYEQYF. The CDR3 nucleotides read TGCGCCAGCAGCTTCCCTACGACAGGGATCTACGAGCAGTACTTC. The V call is TRBV5-1, the J call TRBJ2-7, with 7 positions matching TRBD1. V shed 2 bases, J shed 3 bases, and the junction held 8 bases outside the gene matches. Germline CDR1 and CDR2: SGHRS and YFSETQ. This CDR3 contains 15 residues.

Here the CDR3 DNA reads TGTGCCAGCAGCGGGAAGGGTAGCGATACGCAGTATTTT. Its protein is CASSGKGSDTQYF. The chain joins TRBV9 to TRBJ2-3; D is unclear. Germline lookup yields CDR1 SGDLS and CDR2 YYNGEE. The length of the CDR3 is 13 residues. V lost 3 bases and J lost 6, with 11 bases in between.